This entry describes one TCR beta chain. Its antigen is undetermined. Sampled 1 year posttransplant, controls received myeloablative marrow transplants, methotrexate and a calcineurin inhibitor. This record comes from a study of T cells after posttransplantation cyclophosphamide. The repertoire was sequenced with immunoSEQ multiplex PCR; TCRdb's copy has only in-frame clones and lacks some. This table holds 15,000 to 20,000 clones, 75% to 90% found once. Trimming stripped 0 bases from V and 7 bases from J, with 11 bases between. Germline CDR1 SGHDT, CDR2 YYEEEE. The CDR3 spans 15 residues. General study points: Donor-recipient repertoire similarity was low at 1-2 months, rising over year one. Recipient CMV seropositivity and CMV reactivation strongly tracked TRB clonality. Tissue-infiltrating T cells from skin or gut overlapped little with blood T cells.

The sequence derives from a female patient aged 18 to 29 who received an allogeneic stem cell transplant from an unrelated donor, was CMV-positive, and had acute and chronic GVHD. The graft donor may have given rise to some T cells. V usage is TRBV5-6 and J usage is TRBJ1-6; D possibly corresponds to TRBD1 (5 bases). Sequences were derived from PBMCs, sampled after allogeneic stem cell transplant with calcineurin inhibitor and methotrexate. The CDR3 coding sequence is TGTGCCAGCAGCTTGGGGCAGGGTGGAAATTCACCCCTCCACTTT. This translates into CASSLGQGGNSPLHF.